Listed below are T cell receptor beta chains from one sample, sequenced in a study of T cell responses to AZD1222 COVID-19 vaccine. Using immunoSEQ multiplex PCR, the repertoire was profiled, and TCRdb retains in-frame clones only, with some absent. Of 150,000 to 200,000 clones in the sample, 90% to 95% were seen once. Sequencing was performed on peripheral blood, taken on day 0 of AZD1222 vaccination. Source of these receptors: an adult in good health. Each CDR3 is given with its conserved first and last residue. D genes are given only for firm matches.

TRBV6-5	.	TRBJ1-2	CASRDDFGAFYGYTF	TGTGCCAGCAGGGATGATTTCGGGGCCTTCTATGGCTACACCTTC
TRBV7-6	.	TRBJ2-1	CASSLTGTADNEQFF	TGTGCCAGCAGCTTAACAGGGACCGCCGACAATGAGCAGTTCTTC
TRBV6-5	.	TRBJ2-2	CASSPGKFTGELFF	TGTGCCAGCAGCCCCGGGAAGTTCACCGGGGAGCTGTTTTTT
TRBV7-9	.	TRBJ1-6	CASSFPGGGSSYNSPLHF	TGTGCCAGCAGCTTCCCTGGGGGGGGAAGCTCCTATAATTCACCCCTCCACTTT
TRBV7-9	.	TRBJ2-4	CASSLGWGLQYF	TGTGCCAGCAGCTTAGGCTGGGGCCTTCAGTACTTC
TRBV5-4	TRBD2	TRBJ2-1	CASSFGAGGPVNEQFF	TGTGCCAGCAGCTTCGGAGCGGGGGGGCCGGTAAATGAGCAGTTCTTC
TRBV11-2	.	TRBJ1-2	CASSLGRGDYGYTF	TGTGCCAGCAGCTTAGGCCGGGGAGACTATGGCTACACCTTC
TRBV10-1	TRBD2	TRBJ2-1	CASSPPPGLAGSYNEQFF	TGCGCCAGCAGTCCTCCTCCGGGACTAGCGGGCTCCTACAATGAGCAGTTCTTC
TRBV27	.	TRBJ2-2	CASRKGGQLTGELFF	TGTGCCAGCAGGAAAGGAGGGCAGCTCACCGGGGAGCTGTTTTTT
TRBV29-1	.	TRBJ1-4	CSAFVNEKLFF	TGCAGCGCCTTCGTCAATGAAAAACTGTTTTTT
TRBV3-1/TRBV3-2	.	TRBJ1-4	CASSQGKGKLFF	TGTGCCAGCAGCCAAGGAAAGGGAAAACTGTTTTTT
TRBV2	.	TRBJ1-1	CASRSFLGGSTEAFF	TGTGCCAGCCGGTCGTTTCTGGGGGGTTCGACTGAAGCTTTCTTT
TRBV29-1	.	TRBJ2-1	CSVGGRMVDEQFF	TGCAGCGTTGGGGGCAGAATGGTGGATGAGCAGTTCTTC
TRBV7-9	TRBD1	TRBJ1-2	CASSFLQGNGYTF	TGTGCCAGCAGCTTTTTACAGGGGAATGGCTACACCTTC
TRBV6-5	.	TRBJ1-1	CASSYVTAGNTEAFF	TGTGCCAGCAGTTACGTCACAGCGGGGAACACTGAAGCTTTCTTT
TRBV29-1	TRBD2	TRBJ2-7	CSVETAGGYEQYF	TGCAGCGTTGAAACGGCGGGAGGCTACGAGCAGTACTTC
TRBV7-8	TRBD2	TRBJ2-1	CASSLAPGLAGGLYNEQFF	TGTGCCAGCAGCTTAGCTCCGGGACTAGCGGGAGGGCTTTACAATGAGCAGTTCTTC
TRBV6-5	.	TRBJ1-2	CASRGARAPYGYTF	TGTGCCAGCAGGGGGGCGAGGGCCCCCTATGGCTACACCTTC
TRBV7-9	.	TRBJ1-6	CASRTGTRPLHF	TGTGCCAGCAGGACCGGGACTCGACCCCTCCACTTT
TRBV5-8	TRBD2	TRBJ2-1	CASKKTFSGTSYNEQFF	TGTGCCAGCAAGAAAACATTTAGCGGGACCTCCTACAATGAGCAGTTCTTC
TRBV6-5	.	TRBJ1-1	CASSSQLYMNTEAFF	TGTGCCAGCAGTTCACAGTTGTATATGAACACTGAAGCTTTCTTT
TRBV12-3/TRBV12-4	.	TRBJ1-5	CASRRDSNQPQHF	TGTGCCAGTAGGAGGGATAGCAATCAGCCCCAGCATTTT
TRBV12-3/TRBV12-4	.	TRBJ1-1	CASSRTGNTEAFF	TGTGCCAGCAGTCGAACAGGGAACACTGAAGCTTTCTTT